This T cell receptor (beta chain) comes out of a study of blood T cell repertoires in COVID-19. At the level of the study: T cells, B-cell-depleted T cells, or PBMCs supplied cDNA or gDNA.

Participant age was about 18 to 89 years, and participants resided in fewer than 25 US areas. Cohort 3 donors counted as recovered after two negative PCRs, clearance, or resolved symptoms. Assay: immunoSEQ multiplex PCR; the TCRdb copy retains only in-frame clones and omits some. The data contain 150,000 to 250,000 clones, roughly nine tenths of them singletons. Sequenced material: PBMCs or T cells enriched from blood (not recorded which). This TCR was sampled from a woman aged 30 to 39 who had recovered from COVID-19.

The CDR3 reads CAWSTDRGSWGYTF. Written as DNA, the CDR3 is TGTGCCTGGAGTACGGACAGGGGGTCGTGGGGCTACACCTTC. The rearrangement uses TRBV30 and TRBJ1-2; 10 bases line up with TRBD1. J was trimmed by 8 bases and V by 2 bases; bases with no gene match: 8. The CDR3 sequence is 14 residues long. Looked up from germline, CDR1 is GTSNPN and CDR2 is SVGIG (reference sequence).